The 19 T cell receptor beta chains below were found in one sample sequenced in a study of T cell responses to AZD1222 COVID-19 vaccine. Repertoires were generated with immunoSEQ multiplex PCR, while TCRdb's copy carries only in-frame clones and drops some. The sample lists some 140,000 clones, more than 90% occurring once. Material: peripheral blood, obtained on day 0 of AZD1222 vaccination. The receptors derive from an adult in good health.

The V call is TRBV5-1, the J call TRBJ2-7; 10 positions agree with TRBD1. CDR3 length equals 14 residues. Germline loops: CDR1 SGHRS, CDR2 YFSETQ. Trimming cost V 5 bases and J 5 bases; bases outside gene matches: 7. CDR3 loop: CASSRPGQGNEQYF. CDR3 in DNA: TGCGCCAGCAGTCGGCCGGGACAGGGGAACGAGCAGTACTTC.

The J gene is TRBJ2-7, the V gene TRBV19; 7 nucleotides align to TRBD1. CDR1 and CDR2 from the germline V gene are LNHDA and SQIVND (reference sequence). The CDR3 runs 14 residues. The V segment lost 5 bases and the J segment 4 bases; nucleotides outside the gene matches: 8. The chain's CDR3 is CASSVAGGQYEQYF. The CDR3 DNA sequence: TGTGCCAGTAGTGTGGCAGGGGGACAGTACGAGCAGTACTTC.

The chain uses TRBV11-3 and TRBJ1-1, with TRBD1 matching 7 bases. Germline lookup yields CDR1 SGHNT and CDR2 YENEEA. The CDR3 extends over 14 amino acids. The V and J ends lost 3 bases and 1 base, in that order; junction bases with no gene match: 2. The CDR3 sequence: CASSFGQENTEAFF. The DNA of the CDR3 is TGTGCCAGCAGCTTCGGACAGGAGAACACTGAAGCTTTCTTT.

This chain links TRBV5-6 with TRBJ2-7; 8 bases map to TRBD2. J was trimmed by 4 bases and V by 4 bases; bases with no gene match: 10. Germline values: CDR1 SGHDT, CDR2 YYEEEE. The CDR3 length is 15 residues. Written as DNA, the CDR3 is TGTGCCAGCAGCCGTGAGCGGGAGTTGGTGTACGAGCAGTACTTC. Amino acid sequence: CASSRERELVYEQYF.

This clone has just one count. The CDR3, as DNA: TGTGCCAGCAGCCCACCCGGACAGGGGGTTCTCTACGAGCAGTACTTC. Translating it yields CASSPPGQGVLYEQYF. The genes are TRBV6-4 and TRBJ2-7; TRBD1 matches 10 bases. V shed 6 bases, J shed 3 bases, and the junction held 11 bases outside the gene matches. Germline values: CDR1 MRHNA, CDR2 SNTAGT. The CDR3 is 16 residues long.

The rearrangement joins TRBV7-9 to TRBJ1-2, with TRBD1 identical over 7 bases. V shed 7 bases, J shed 0 bases, and the junction held 2 bases outside the gene matches. This CDR3 is built from 13 residues. Germline-derived CDR1 and CDR2 are SEHNR and FQNEAQ (reference sequence). CDR3 sequence reads: CASNTGANYGYTF. The DNA for the CDR3 is TGTGCCAGCAACACAGGGGCTAACTATGGCTACACCTTC.

The chain is built from TRBV5-6 and TRBJ2-5; D tentatively reads TRBD1 or TRBD2 (6 bases each). Germline V gene lookup returns CDR1 SGHDT and CDR2 YYEEEE. With 4 bases removed from V and 4 bases from J, the gap between germline ends came to 14 bases. The CDR3 covers 14 residues. CDR3 in DNA: TGTGCCAGCAGCCCCCCCGGGGGCCCAGAGACCCAGTACTTC. This gives the protein CASSPPGGPETQYF.

V usage is TRBV5-1 and J usage is TRBJ2-3, with D possibly matching TRBD2 (6 bases). The V end was cut by 0 bases, the J end by 0 bases, with 14 bases between. Germline CDR1 and CDR2: SGHRS and YFSETQ. The CDR3 is 17 residues long. The CDR3 here is CASSLGSGSPSTDTQYF. The CDR3 DNA sequence: TGCGCCAGCAGCTTGGGTAGCGGATCTCCTAGCACAGATACGCAGTATTTT.

The genes are TRBV3-1 (or the pseudogene TRBV3-2) and TRBJ1-3; D ambiguous. Trimming took 4 bases from V and 0 from J, leaving 13 bases between them. CDR1 is LGHDT, CDR2 YNNKEL, per germline (reference sequence). This CDR3 comprises 16 residues. Here the CDR3 reads CASSPVSQASGNTIYF. CDR3 in DNA: TGTGCCAGCAGCCCCGTTTCCCAGGCCTCTGGAAACACCATATATTTT.

J is TRBJ1-3 and V is TRBV19, with unresolved D. Looked up from germline, CDR1 is LNHDA and CDR2 is SQIVND (reference sequence). V was cut by 2 bases and J by 2 bases, with 7 bases left in between. The CDR3 has 14 amino acids. The chain's CDR3 is CASSIMGTGNTIYF. CDR3 DNA: TGTGCCAGTAGTATAATGGGGACTGGAAACACCATATATTTT.

J is TRBJ1-1 and V is TRBV19; D gene uncertain. Germline lookup yields CDR1 LNHDA and CDR2 SQIVND (reference sequence). Deletions cut 7 bases from V and 3 bases from J, with 15 bases between. CDR3 length: 14 residues. The CDR3 region has the DNA TGTGCCAGTACCCCAGCGGTCTCCTACACTGAAGCTTTCTTT. Its translation is CASTPAVSYTEAFF.

The chain is built from TRBV11-3 and TRBJ2-1, with D possibly being TRBD2 (7 bases). Deletions cut 5 bases from V and 6 bases from J, with 17 bases between. The CDR3 contains 15 residues. The germline V gene encodes CDR1 SGHNT and CDR2 YENEEA. The CDR3 loop is CASSLVGASGNEQFF. The CDR3 DNA is TGTGCCAGCAGCCTTGTGGGGGCTAGCGGCAATGAGCAGTTCTTC.

This chain connects TRBV11-2 to TRBJ1-3; D not certain. Deletions cut 5 bases from V and 4 bases from J, with 12 bases between. Germline assignment: CDR1 SGHAT and CDR2 FQNNGV. This CDR3 contains 14 residues. In nucleotides, the CDR3 is TGTGCCAGCAGCCTTAACGGGCCCGGAAACACCATATATTTT. It codes for CASSLNGPGNTIYF. The variable domain in full, with the rest retrieved from reference TRBV11-2 and TRBJ1-3, is EAGVAQSPRYKIIEKRQSVAFWCNPISGHATLYWYQQILGQGPKLLIQFQNNGVVDDSQLPKDRFSAERLKGVDSTLKIQPAKLEDSAVYLCASSLNGPGNTIYFGEGSWLTVV.

This rearrangement joins TRBV6-5 to TRBJ2-1; 12 bases line up with TRBD2. There are 15 residues in the CDR3. Trimming cost V 4 bases and J 8 bases; bases outside gene matches: 6. The germline gives CDR1 MNHEY, CDR2 SVGAGI. The chain's CDR3 is CASSSWTSGTHEQFF. The DNA of the CDR3 is TGTGCCAGCAGTTCCTGGACTAGCGGGACCCATGAGCAGTTCTTC.

This clone was seen just once. This chain uses TRBV28 with TRBJ2-2, with 10 bases fitting TRBD1. The CDR3 is made up of 15 amino acids. V shed 6 bases, J shed 5 bases, and the junction held 6 bases outside the gene matches. Looked up from germline, CDR1 is MDHEN and CDR2 is SYDVKM. The CDR3 protein is CASRWTGGKTGELFF. For the CDR3, the DNA is TGTGCCAGCAGATGGACAGGGGGGAAGACCGGGGAGCTGTTTTTT.

This clone was found a few times. This sequence joins TRBV4-1 and TRBJ2-7; the match to TRBD2 covers 9 bases. This CDR3 comprises 18 residues. Germline CDR1 reads MGHRA; CDR2 reads YSYEKL. V lost 3 bases, J lost 4 bases, and 16 bases stayed unmatched. This CDR3 is CASSHPLVAGVVGYEQYF. The CDR3 DNA follows: TGCGCCAGCAGCCACCCTCTAGTAGCGGGAGTGGTAGGTTACGAGCAGTACTTC.

The rearrangement links TRBV23-1 to TRBJ1-5; D is perhaps TRBD1 (6 bases). TRBV23-1 is treated as an ORF (open reading frame) with a function not yet certain. The germline V and J ends were trimmed by 9 bases and 4 bases, with 13 bases remaining between them. The CDR3 contains 13 residues. The CDR3 sequence: CASTLGTNQPQHF. CDR3 in DNA: TGCGCCAGTACCTTAGGGACAAATCAGCCCCAGCATTTT.

Worth noting for this clone: Germline and junction disagree at one end, which may indicate a read error. V is TRBV6-1 and J is TRBJ2-7; TRBD2 aligns across 11 bases. The CDR3 contains 16 residues. Germline V lookup: CDR1 MNHNS, CDR2 SASEGT. The CDR3 nucleotides are TGTGCCAGCTGTGACCTTAGCGGGAGGGCCGTTTACGAGCAGTACTTC. Translation: CASCDLSGRAVYEQYF.

This clone was seen just once. V usage is TRBV6-4 and J usage is TRBJ1-1; a possible D gene is TRBD1 (5 bases). The CDR3 is 14 residues long. Germline V gives CDR1 MRHNA, CDR2 SNTAGT. Trimming cost V 7 bases and J 4 bases, with 16 bases left between them. The CDR3 is CASIISRGGTEAFF. The CDR3 DNA follows: TGTGCCAGCATCATCTCCCGGGGGGGCACTGAAGCTTTCTTT.